What follows are 9 T cell receptor beta chains derived from one specimen sequenced in a study of regulatory T cells in long-lasting Graves disease. Combining iRepertoire HTBI primers with Arm-PCR of CDR3 regions, the authors built TCR beta libraries. TCRdb reanalysed the multiplex PCR reads using MiXCR and keeps one entry per CDR3 protein. The data contain under 250,000 distinct CDR3 sequences, roughly 19% of them singletons. As to time point: newly diagnosed GD, antithyroid drugs for less than 3 months. PBMCs provided the RNA from which the TCR library was made. These same records also appear under a second study, on T cells in Graves' hyperthyroidism and ophthalmopathy.

Source: peripheral blood mononuclear cells (PBMCs), taken at new diagnosis, from a patient treated with antithyroid drugs. These receptors were obtained from a woman in her twenties or thirties with Graves disease.

The sample holds many counts of this clonotype. CDR3 sequence (DNA): TGTGCCAGCGGGACGCGGAACACTGAAGCTTTCTTT. This codes for CASGTRNTEAFF. The chain carries TRBV6-1 and TRBJ1-1; possibly TRBD1 for D (5 bases). Trimming took off 8 bases at V and 1 base at J, with 8 bases between the two ends. Looked up from germline, CDR1 is MNHNS and CDR2 is SASEGT. The CDR3 contains 12 residues.

The chain is built from TRBV7-9 and TRBJ2-6; D might be TRBD1 (5 bases). The CDR3 is made up of 17 amino acids. CDR1 is SEHNR, CDR2 FQNEAQ, per germline (reference sequence). Trimming stripped 3 bases from V and 2 bases from J, with 14 bases between. CDR3 protein: CASSFKTGITGANVLTF. Here the CDR3 DNA reads TGTGCCAGCAGCTTTAAAACAGGAATCACTGGGGCCAACGTCCTGACTTTC.

This clonotype occurred many times. This chain links TRBV5-6 with TRBJ2-4; D not resolved. Trimming pared 2 bases from V and 0 bases from J, leaving 9 bases between. Germline V CDR1 and CDR2: SGHDT, YYEEEE. This CDR3 is built from 15 residues. This CDR3 is CASSLSTLAKNIQYF. The CDR3 DNA follows: TGTGCCAGCAGCTTATCAACGCTAGCCAAAAACATTCAGTACTTC.

There are many counts of this clonotype. The genes are TRBV9 and TRBJ1-2; D gene uncertain. Germline loops: CDR1 SGDLS, CDR2 YYNGEE. The V end lost 6 bases, the J end lost 7 bases, and 19 bases lay between the germline ends. There are 14 residues in the CDR3. CDR3 DNA: TGTGCCAGCAAGGCAGGCGGAGGCCTACTTGGCTACACCTTC. Amino acid sequence: CASKAGGGLLGYTF.

This clonotype was recorded at least ten times. The rearrangement uses TRBV6-1 and TRBJ2-5; TRBD2 agrees at 7 bases. CDR3 size: 15 residues. The trim removed 7 bases at V and 1 base at J, leaving 9 bases unmatched. The germline V gene encodes CDR1 MNHNS and CDR2 SASEGT. The CDR3 loop is CASTLGGGLQETQYF. CDR3 bases: TGTGCCAGCACCCTTGGGGGGGGACTCCAAGAGACCCAGTACTTC.

This clonotype was detected many times. This chain links TRBV28 with TRBJ1-2; D is possibly TRBD1 (6 bases). CDR3 length equals 17 residues. Germline-derived CDR1 and CDR2 are MDHEN and SYDVKM. V lost 1 base and J 7 bases, leaving 22 bases between the germline ends. As DNA, the CDR3 is TGTGCCAGCAGTTTATCCGGGGGCCTAGGGGGGGCAGGTGGCTACACCTTC. This sequence encodes CASSLSGGLGGAGGYTF.

This clonotype was seen many times. The gene calls are TRBV10-3 and TRBJ1-1, with D tentatively TRBD1 (6 bases). V lost 3 bases, J lost 3 bases, and 11 bases lay in between. The CDR3 totals 14 residues. Germline values: CDR1 ENHRY, CDR2 SYGVKD. CDR3: CAISEGGEDTEAFF. CDR3 DNA sequence: TGTGCCATCAGTGAAGGGGGAGAGGACACTGAAGCTTTCTTT.

This clonotype came up many times. The chain is built from TRBV6-5 and TRBJ2-7; 8 nucleotides agree with TRBD2. V lost 2 bases to trimming and J lost 4 bases; unmatched junction nucleotides: 4. The V gene's germline CDR1 is MNHEY and CDR2 SVGAGI. The CDR3 totals 14 residues. The CDR3 sequence: CASSYVSSGYEQYF. The CDR3 region has the DNA TGTGCCAGCAGTTACGTTTCTAGCGGGTACGAGCAGTACTTC.

Many counts were recorded for this clonotype. The chain is built from TRBV20-1 and TRBJ1-6; 10 positions agree with TRBD1. The germline gives CDR1 DFQATT, CDR2 SNEGSKA (reference sequence). The V gene end was trimmed by 0 bases and the J gene end by 7 bases; junction bases not matched to a gene: 3. The CDR3 is 15 amino acids. DNA for the CDR3: TGCAGTGCTAGAGAACCGGGACAGGGGAATTCACCCCTCCACTTT. Translation gives CSAREPGQGNSPLHF.